The 5 T cell receptor beta chains below all came from one sample that was sequenced in a study of OX40 agonist ivuxolimab in advanced cancers. Assay: immunoSEQ multiplex PCR; the TCRdb copy retains only in-frame clones and omits some. The sample holds roughly 24,000 clones, approximately 75% seen once. The material sequenced was CD4+ or CD8+ T cells sorted from blood, taken in a trial of the OX40 agonist ivuxolimab. The source of these receptors is an adult with an advanced solid tumor such as melanoma, head and neck, liver or kidney cancer.

This clone was seen at least ten times. V usage is TRBV2 and J usage is TRBJ1-5; 11 bases agree with TRBD1. V was pared by 11 bases and J by 3 bases, with 3 bases of the junction left unmatched. Germline V lookup: CDR1 SNHLY, CDR2 FYNNEI. The CDR3 is 13 amino acids. CDR3 in amino acids: CAGQGANNQPQHF. The CDR3, as DNA: TGTGCCGGACAGGGGGCTAACAATCAGCCCCAGCATTTT.

The J gene is TRBJ2-7, the V gene TRBV28; the D gene is possibly TRBD2 (6 bases). The CDR3 runs 15 residues. Germline CDR1 and CDR2: MDHEN and SYDVKM. Trimming took off 5 bases at V and 5 bases at J, with 19 bases between the two ends. The chain's CDR3 is CASSPVLGAGNEQYF. CDR3 nucleotides: TGTGCCAGCAGTCCCGTCCTGGGAGCGGGCAACGAGCAGTACTTC. Full variable domain (remainder filled in from reference TRBV28 and TRBJ2-7): DVKVTQSSRYLVKRTGEKVFLECVQDMDHENMFWYRQDPGLGLRLIYFSYDVKMKEKGDIPEGYSVSREKKERFSLILESASTNQTSMYLCASSPVLGAGNEQYFGPGTRLTVT.

About this clone: Distinct nucleotide sequences in the sample also encode this CDR3. The V gene is TRBV5-6, the J gene TRBJ2-7; D is possibly TRBD1 (5 bases). The V end was cut by 1 base, the J end by 5 bases, with 10 bases between. Germline V gene lookup returns CDR1 SGHDT and CDR2 YYEEEE. There are 13 residues in the CDR3. The DNA of the CDR3 is TGTGCCAGCAGCTTGCAGGGTCCCAACGAGCAGTACTTC. Amino acid sequence: CASSLQGPNEQYF.

The V call is TRBV5-1, the J call TRBJ2-1; D is ambiguous. The CDR3 is 16 residues long. The V gene's germline CDR1 is SGHRS and CDR2 YFSETQ. V lost 4 bases to trimming and J lost 3 bases, with 17 bases between them. CDR3 in amino acids: CASSTRLGYDYNEQFF. DNA for the CDR3: TGCGCCAGCAGCACCAGACTGGGCTATGACTACAATGAGCAGTTCTTC.

V and J are TRBV4-1 and TRBJ2-7; D remains ambiguous. Trimming pared 1 base from V and 3 bases from J, leaving 10 bases between. Germline loops: CDR1 MGHRA, CDR2 YSYEKL. The CDR3 has 14 residues. CDR3 in amino acids: CASSQVIDGYEQYF. In nucleotides, the CDR3 is TGCGCCAGCAGCCAAGTCATAGACGGCTACGAGCAGTACTTC.